The 30 T cell receptor beta chains below were found in one sample sequenced in a study of blood T cell repertoires in COVID-19. The table came from immunoSEQ multiplex PCR; TCRdb's copy has only in-frame clones and leaves some out. Of roughly 190,000 clones detected, roughly four fifths appear once; the ten largest clones hold under 7.5%. Input material: peripheral blood. The receptors originated from a middle-aged woman with acute or convalescent COVID-19.

J is TRBJ1-2 and V is TRBV18; 8 positions match TRBD1. CDR3 length equals 15 residues. Germline CDR1 and CDR2: KGHSH and LQKENI. The trim removed 4 bases at V and 4 bases at J, leaving 8 bases unmatched. CDR3 nucleotides: TGTGCCAGCTCACTAGACGGACAGGGAGGCTATGGCTACACCTTC. Translating it yields CASSLDGQGGYGYTF.

The J gene is TRBJ1-2, the V gene TRBV2, with D maybe TRBD1 (5 bases). Deletions cut 7 bases from V and 0 bases from J, with 18 bases between. Germline CDR1 and CDR2: SNHLY and FYNNEI. The CDR3 sequence is 16 residues long. The CDR3 loop reads CASNLMGPRANYGYTF. DNA for the CDR3: TGTGCCAGCAACCTCATGGGGCCTCGGGCTAACTATGGCTACACCTTC. The variable domain in full, completed from reference TRBV2 and TRBJ1-2, reads EPEVTQTPSHQVTQMGQEVILRCVPISNHLYFYWYRQILGQKVEFLVSFYNNEISEKSEIFDDQFSVERPDGSNFTLKIRSTKLEDSAMYFCASNLMGPRANYGYTFGSGTRLTVV.

CDR3 nucleotide sequence: TGTGCCAGCAGCTCAACTAGCGGACGAACCTACGAGCAGTACTTC. It specifies CASSSTSGRTYEQYF. The rearrangement links TRBV11-2 to TRBJ2-7; 8 bases agree with TRBD2. Germline CDR1 SGHAT, CDR2 FQNNGV. The CDR3 is 15 amino acids. Trimming took 4 bases from V and 2 from J; bases not matched to a gene: 7.

The chain links TRBV5-6 to TRBJ1-6, with 7 bases matching TRBD1. V lost 4 bases to trimming and J lost 9 bases; unmatched junction nucleotides: 16. CDR3 length: 17 amino acids. Germline CDR1 and CDR2: SGHDT and YYEEEE. The CDR3 nucleotides are TGTGCCAGCAGCCTCTTAAAGACAGGGATTATGGGTTCACCCCTCCACTTT. The encoded protein is CASSLLKTGIMGSPLHF.

The rearrangement joins TRBV7-2 to TRBJ1-5; D is ambiguous. Trimming left V 5 bases short and J 0 bases short, with 14 bases between. Germline V CDR1 and CDR2: SGHTA, FQGNSA. The CDR3 contains 16 residues. The CDR3 is CASSLLGRGSNQPQHF. CDR3 sequence (DNA): TGTGCCAGCAGCCTTCTAGGTAGAGGTAGCAATCAGCCCCAGCATTTT.

This sequence joins TRBV6-5 and TRBJ2-7, with 8 positions matching TRBD1. The length of the CDR3 is 13 residues. V lost 9 bases, J lost 4 bases, and 8 bases stayed unmatched. Germline-derived CDR1 and CDR2 are MNHEY and SVGAGI. CDR3 region: CASQGAQWYEQYF. The CDR3 DNA is TGTGCCAGTCAGGGGGCACAGTGGTACGAGCAGTACTTC.

The chain employs TRBV28 and TRBJ1-5; TRBD1 agrees at 9 bases. CDR3 length: 15 amino acids. V trimming: 5 bases; J trimming: 2 bases; junction bases outside the gene matches: 4. Germline V gene data show CDR1 as MDHEN and CDR2 as SYDVKM. CDR3 residues: CASSPDRGGNQPQHF. The CDR3 coding sequence is TGTGCCAGCAGTCCGGACAGGGGTGGCAATCAGCCCCAGCATTTT.

The rearrangement uses TRBV9 and TRBJ2-7, with D possibly matching TRBD1 (6 bases). The V gene's germline CDR1 is SGDLS and CDR2 YYNGEE. CDR3 length: 16 amino acids. V was trimmed by 4 bases and J by 3 bases, leaving 20 bases between them. Here the CDR3 reads CASSRGLDRNGYEQYF. CDR3 DNA: TGTGCCAGCAGCAGGGGGTTAGACCGTAACGGCTACGAGCAGTACTTC.

The genes are TRBV15 and TRBJ2-7; D is possibly TRBD1 (6 bases). The CDR3 has 14 residues. The ends were cut back, 3 bases at V and 2 bases at J, with 11 bases in the middle. Germline-derived CDR1 and CDR2 are LNHNV and YYDKDF (reference sequence). CDR3 sequence: CATSSLDSTYEQYF. The CDR3 region has the DNA TGTGCCACCAGCAGCCTGGACAGTACCTACGAGCAGTACTTC.

Here the CDR3 DNA reads TGTGCCTGGAGTGGTCGTAGCGGGAAAAAGTACTTC. This codes for CAWSGRSGKKYF. The rearrangement uses TRBV30 and TRBJ2-5; 8 nucleotides align to TRBD2. The V gene end was trimmed by 1 base and the J gene end by 12 bases; junction bases not matched to a gene: 7. The CDR3 has 12 amino acids. Germline CDR1 is GTSNPN and CDR2 is SVGIG (reference sequence).

The genes are TRBV5-1 and TRBJ1-2; D gene uncertain. Trimming took off 5 bases at V and 8 bases at J, with 13 bases between the two ends. CDR1 is SGHRS, CDR2 YFSETQ, per germline. CDR3 length: 12 residues. CDR3 coding DNA: TGCGCCAGCAGTGGGGAGAAATTGGGCTACACCTTC. This codes for CASSGEKLGYTF.

The CDR3 DNA sequence: TGTGCCAGCAGTTCCCCTCCCCAGGGGATCCTGACTTTC. Protein sequence: CASSSPPQGILTF. This chain connects TRBV28 to TRBJ2-6; tentative D call: TRBD1 (6 bases). The germline V gene has CDR1 MDHEN and CDR2 SYDVKM. V lost 4 bases and J 14 bases, leaving 15 bases between the germline ends. This CDR3 has 13 residues.

V usage is TRBV13 and J usage is TRBJ2-7; 9 positions agree with TRBD1. CDR1 and CDR2 from the germline V gene are PRHDT and FYEKMQ (reference sequence). This CDR3 spans 15 amino acids. Trimming cost V 4 bases and J 2 bases; bases outside gene matches: 6. The CDR3 bases are TGTGCCAGCAGCTACTCGACAGGGGGGACCTACGAGCAGTACTTC. Translation gives CASSYSTGGTYEQYF. Full variable domain (remainder filled in from reference TRBV13 and TRBJ2-7): AAGVIQSPRHLIKEKRETATLKCYPIPRHDTVYWYQQGPGQDPQFLISFYEKMQSDKGSIPDRFSAQQFSDYHSELNMSSLELGDSALYFCASSYSTGGTYEQYFGPGTRLTVT.

CDR3 bases: TGCGCCAGCAGCCCAAATAGTGATACGCAGTATTTT. It is translated as CASSPNSDTQYF. The V and J genes are TRBV10-1 and TRBJ2-3; no clear D gene. V lost 6 bases and J lost 6, with 10 bases in between. The CDR3 loop spans 12 amino acids. From germline, CDR1 is WNHNN and CDR2 SYGVQD (reference sequence).

The CDR3 region is CASSKGTVTATNEKLFF. CDR3 sequence (DNA): TGTGCCAGCAGCAAGGGGACAGTCACCGCAACTAATGAAAAACTGTTTTTT. The chain links TRBV21-1 to TRBJ1-4; the D call of TRBD1 is as the table states it, not checked on the DNA. TRBV21-1 is a pseudogene. The CDR3 has 17 amino acids.

The V and J genes are TRBV18 and TRBJ2-3; TRBD2 matches 7 bases. The germline V gene has CDR1 KGHSH and CDR2 LQKENI. The CDR3 length is 16 residues. V dropped 2 bases and J dropped 2; count of bases not matched to a gene: 7. Here the CDR3 reads CASSPASGALTDTQYF. For the CDR3, the DNA is TGTGCCAGCTCACCAGCCAGCGGGGCCCTCACAGATACGCAGTATTTT. Supplemented by reference TRBV18 and TRBJ2-3, the full variable domain reads NAGVMQNPRHLVRRRGQEARLRCSPMKGHSHVYWYRQLPEEGLKFMVYLQKENIIDESGMPKERFSAEFPKEGPSILRIQQVVRGDSAAYFCASSPASGALTDTQYFGPGTRLTVL.

A few counts support this clone. The chain links TRBV28 to TRBJ1-5; D gene uncertain. There are 16 residues in the CDR3. The germline gives CDR1 MDHEN, CDR2 SYDVKM. The V gene lost 3 bases and the J gene lost 2 bases, with 14 bases spanning the gap. The chain's CDR3 is CASSFWEREGNQPQHF. CDR3 DNA: TGTGCCAGCAGTTTTTGGGAAAGGGAGGGCAATCAGCCCCAGCATTTT.

The V call is TRBV5-6, the J call TRBJ1-3; D ambiguous. Germline V gives CDR1 SGHDT, CDR2 YYEEEE. The CDR3 consists of 15 residues. V lost 3 bases, J lost 0 bases, and 10 bases lay in between. In DNA, the CDR3 is TGTGCCAGCAGCTCCCGTTCCTACTCTGGAAACACCATATATTTT. Translating gives CASSSRSYSGNTIYF.

The chain has TRBV19 and TRBJ2-1; 7 bases fit TRBD2. V gave up 3 bases and J gave up 1 base; unmatched junction bases: 6. The V gene's germline CDR1 is LNHDA and CDR2 SQIVND (reference sequence). The CDR3 has 16 amino acids. Here the CDR3 DNA reads TGTGCCAGTAGTATGGGAAGAGCGGGGTCCTACAATGAGCAGTTCTTC. Protein: CASSMGRAGSYNEQFF. Complete variable domain (other parts from reference TRBV19 and TRBJ2-1): DGGITQSPKYLFRKEGQNVTLSCEQNLNHDAMYWYRQDPGQGLRLIYYSQIVNDFQKGDIAEGYSVSREKKESFPLTVTSAQKNPTAFYLCASSMGRAGSYNEQFFGPGTRLTVL.

This clone was detected a few times. V usage is TRBV20-1 and J usage is TRBJ1-6; maybe TRBD1 (6 bases). Trimming took 3 bases from V and 5 from J, leaving 14 bases between them. Germline V CDR1 and CDR2: DFQATT, SNEGSKA (reference sequence). This CDR3 region has 15 residues. For the CDR3, the DNA is TGCAGTGCTAGTAAAGGGGGGGTTGATAATTCACCCCTCCACTTT. Encoded protein: CSASKGGVDNSPLHF.

The rearrangement uses TRBV18 and TRBJ2-6, with D maybe TRBD1 (6 bases). Per germline, CDR1 KGHSH and CDR2 LQKENI. This CDR3 has 18 amino acids. V was pared by 2 bases and J by 3 bases, with 17 bases between. The CDR3, as DNA: TGTGCCAGCTCACCAACGCCGGCAGGGGTAATTGGGGCCAACGTCCTGACTTTC. Its protein is CASSPTPAGVIGANVLTF.

The chain carries TRBV19 and TRBJ1-1; the D is unclear. The CDR3 is 14 amino acids. Per germline, CDR1 LNHDA and CDR2 SQIVND (reference sequence). V lost 2 bases to trimming and J lost 1 base, with 8 bases between them. CDR3 coding DNA: TGTGCCAGTAGTATACAGGTTGAGAACACTGAAGCTTTCTTT. As protein: CASSIQVENTEAFF.

The V gene is TRBV7-9, the J gene TRBJ2-1, with TRBD1 matching over 7 bases. The ends lost 1 base at V and 7 bases at J; junction bases unmatched: 4. The CDR3 has 14 amino acids. Germline-derived CDR1 and CDR2 are SEHNR and FQNEAQ (reference sequence). This CDR3 is CASSLEQGWNEQFF. The CDR3 DNA reads TGTGCCAGCAGCTTAGAACAGGGGTGGAATGAGCAGTTCTTC.

V is TRBV10-3 and J is TRBJ1-4; D uncertain. The germline V gene encodes CDR1 ENHRY and CDR2 SYGVKD. V lost 2 bases and J lost 3, with 13 bases in between. The CDR3 length is 16 residues. CDR3 bases: TGTGCCATCAGTGAGGCGGGTACGGTAGCTAATGAAAAACTGTTTTTT. This encodes CAISEAGTVANEKLFF.

This chain uses TRBV19 with TRBJ2-1; 11 bases fit TRBD1. The germline V gene encodes CDR1 LNHDA and CDR2 SQIVND (reference sequence). Losses at the gene ends were 2 bases for V and 5 bases for J; bases not matched to a gene: 2. The CDR3 totals 15 residues. The CDR3 region has the DNA TGTGCCAGTAGTATATGGGGACAGGGGGACAATGAGCAGTTCTTC. It yields the protein CASSIWGQGDNEQFF. The complete variable domain, with remaining parts taken from reference TRBV19 and TRBJ2-1, reads DGGITQSPKYLFRKEGQNVTLSCEQNLNHDAMYWYRQDPGQGLRLIYYSQIVNDFQKGDIAEGYSVSREKKESFPLTVTSAQKNPTAFYLCASSIWGQGDNEQFFGPGTRLTVL.

This clone appeared once. The chain combines TRBV5-6 with TRBJ1-2; tentative D call: TRBD1 (6 bases). The CDR3 is 14 amino acids. CDR1 and CDR2 (germline): SGHDT, YYEEEE. Trimming took 4 bases from V and 0 from J, leaving 10 bases between them. The chain's CDR3 is CASSAGQSNYGYTF. CDR3 in DNA: TGTGCCAGCAGCGCAGGACAGTCTAACTATGGCTACACCTTC.

This chain connects TRBV12-3 or TRBV12-4 to TRBJ2-7; weak D call: TRBD2 (5 bases). Between the trimmed V and J ends, which lost 3 bases and 6 bases, there was a span of 9 bases. The length of the CDR3 is 12 residues. This chain's CDR3 is CASSFGEPEQYF. DNA for the CDR3: TGTGCCAGCAGTTTCGGGGAACCCGAGCAGTACTTC.

This chain connects TRBV7-9 to TRBJ1-5; the match to TRBD1 covers 7 bases. J gave up 5 bases and V 5 bases, and 3 bases lay outside the gene matches. Germline CDR1 and CDR2: SEHNR and FQNEAQ (reference sequence). This CDR3 comprises 13 residues. The CDR3 region is CASSPTGDQPQHF. The DNA of the CDR3 is TGTGCCAGCAGCCCAACAGGGGATCAGCCCCAGCATTTT.

The chain is built from TRBV6-1 and TRBJ2-1; maybe TRBD2 (6 bases). Germline V gives CDR1 MNHNS, CDR2 SASEGT. Trimming removed 3 bases from V and 10 bases from J, with 22 bases in between. The CDR3 totals 16 residues. The CDR3 loop reads CASSDPGLLKPREQFF. The DNA for the CDR3 is TGTGCCAGCAGTGATCCGGGACTCCTAAAGCCGAGGGAGCAGTTCTTC.

The CDR3 reads CASSKIGGGTYYEQYF. The CDR3 bases are TGTGCCAGCAGCAAAATAGGAGGCGGGACCTACTACGAGCAGTACTTC. J is TRBJ2-7 and V is TRBV7-2, with D perhaps TRBD2 (6 bases). The CDR3 has 16 residues. Germline V gene data show CDR1 as SGHTA and CDR2 as FQGNSA. Trimming took 5 bases from V and 3 from J, leaving 20 bases between them.